Below are 14 T cell receptor beta chains sequenced from a single sample in a study of post-analysis software for immune sequencing data. cDNA libraries of TCR beta carried unique molecular identifiers. TCRdb used MiXCR to reprocess the PCR reads, holding one entry per CDR3 protein. Among about 570,000 distinct CDR3 sequences, about a third were seen once, and the ten largest hold 5% to 6%. Study-wide findings and caveats: TRBV5-6, TRBV5-1 and TRBV20-1 belonged to a set of roughly 5 TRBV segments that were more frequent in patients than controls.

Which antigens these TCRs recognize remains unknown. The material sequenced was blood. These receptors all come from a girl under 18 with multiple sclerosis.

This clonotype was counted between two and nine times. This sequence joins TRBV20-1 and TRBJ2-7; the D is unclear. CDR1 DFQATT and CDR2 SNEGSKA come from the germline V gene (reference sequence). This CDR3 is 12 amino acids long. V was clipped by 2 bases and J by 0 bases, with 5 bases between them. The CDR3 protein is CSARQSSYEQYF. The CDR3, as DNA: TGCAGTGCTAGACAAAGCTCCTACGAGCAGTACTTC.

The rearrangement links TRBV25-1 to TRBJ2-3; D not certain. Germline assignment: CDR1 MGHDK and CDR2 SYGVNS. The CDR3 is 15 amino acids. Between the trimmed V and J ends, which lost 9 bases and 2 bases, there was a span of 18 bases. DNA of the CDR3: TGTGCCAGTGGATCCGCGAGTACCTACACAGATACGCAGTATTTT. This sequence encodes CASGSASTYTDTQYF.

This sequence joins TRBV3-1 and TRBJ2-5; TRBD2 matches 10 bases. Germline assignment: CDR1 LGHDT and CDR2 YNNKEL (reference sequence). V lost 8 bases to trimming and J lost 3 bases; unmatched junction nucleotides: 6. CDR3 size: 14 residues. CDR3 nucleotide sequence: TGTGCCAGCGTTTTAGCGGGGGGAAAAGAGACCCAGTACTTC. As protein: CASVLAGGKETQYF.

The chain carries TRBV20-1 and TRBJ2-5, with 10 bases matching TRBD2. V gave up 3 bases and J gave up 2 bases; unmatched junction bases: 12. Germline lookup yields CDR1 DFQATT and CDR2 SNEGSKA (reference sequence). There are 17 residues in the CDR3. CDR3 nucleotide sequence: TGCAGTGCTAGTGGGGCTAGCGGGGGAGGCCCTCAAGAGACCCAGTACTTC. This gives the protein CSASGASGGGPQETQYF.

The genes are TRBV3-1 and TRBJ1-1; 7 bases agree with TRBD1. The CDR3 runs to 14 residues. Trimming at V came to 3 bases and at J to 4 bases, leaving 5 bases not matched to a gene. Germline lookup yields CDR1 LGHDT and CDR2 YNNKEL (reference sequence). In DNA form, the CDR3 reads TGTGCCAGCAGCCATACTACAGGGGTCACTGAAGCTTTCTTT. Amino acids: CASSHTTGVTEAFF.

In this sample, this clonotype turned up a few times. The chain employs TRBV10-3 and TRBJ2-1, with 10 bases lining up with TRBD2. Germline CDR1 is ENHRY and CDR2 is SYGVKD. With V trimmed by 3 bases and J by 7 bases, 9 bases remained unmatched. The CDR3 runs 16 residues. The CDR3 DNA is TGTGCCATCAGTGATCCCAGCGGGGGGGCGTTTAATGAGCAGTTCTTC. Protein sequence: CAISDPSGGAFNEQFF.

CDR3 nucleotides: TGTGCCAGCAGTCTGACGGGAGGGAACGAGCAGTACTTC. Translating it yields CASSLTGGNEQYF. The chain recombines TRBV6-2 or TRBV6-3 with TRBJ2-7; 8 positions agree with TRBD2. The CDR3 extends over 13 amino acids. The germline V gene has CDR1 MNHEY and CDR2 SVGEGT. Trimming cost V 5 bases and J 5 bases; bases outside gene matches: 5.

Only a few counts were recorded for this clonotype. This chain uses TRBV4-2 with TRBJ2-7, with 11 positions matching TRBD2. The CDR3 sequence is 16 residues long. V shed 3 bases and J 4 bases; nucleotides not matched to a gene: 8. Germline CDR1 reads LGHNA; CDR2 reads YNFKEQ. CDR3 nucleotide sequence: TGTGCCAGCAGCCAGCCTACTAGCGGGGGATTTTACGAGCAGTACTTC. Amino acid sequence: CASSQPTSGGFYEQYF.

CDR3 region: CASSKWADSPSTDTQYF. As DNA, the CDR3 is TGTGCCAGCAGCAAATGGGCGGACTCACCTAGCACAGATACGCAGTATTTT. This rearrangement joins TRBV7-9 to TRBJ2-3, with D possibly matching TRBD2 (5 bases). Germline CDR1 and CDR2: SEHNR and FQNEAQ (reference sequence). The germline V and J ends were trimmed by 5 bases and 0 bases, with 18 bases remaining between them. The CDR3 is made up of 17 amino acids.

The CDR3 DNA reads as TGTGCCAGCAGTGAACTGCCAGGTCTCTATGGCTACACCTTC. It codes for CASSELPGLYGYTF. The chain employs TRBV6-1 and TRBJ1-2; D is unclear. Trimming pared 2 bases from V and 4 bases from J, leaving 11 bases between. Germline CDR1 and CDR2: MNHNS and SASEGT. This CDR3 contains 14 residues.

The rearrangement joins TRBV11-3 to TRBJ1-2; no reliable D call. This CDR3 is 16 amino acids long. The germline V gene encodes CDR1 SGHNT and CDR2 YENEEA. Trimming shortened V by 3 bases and J by 3 bases, and 17 bases separated the two germline ends. The CDR3 DNA follows: TGTGCCAGCAGCTTCCGAACGGCGGCCCTAGACTATGGCTACACCTTC. This sequence encodes CASSFRTAALDYGYTF. The full variable domain, its missing parts supplied by reference TRBV11-3 and TRBJ1-2, is EAGVVQSPRYKIIEKKQPVAFWCNPISGHNTLYWYLQNLGQGPELLIRYENEEAVDDSQLPKDRFSAERLKGVDSTLKIQPAELGDSAVYLCASSFRTAALDYGYTFGSGTRLTVV.

A remark on this clonotype: Sequence at one end of the junction differs from germline and may be a read error. The chain links TRBV2 to TRBJ1-1; D not resolved. The germline V gene encodes CDR1 SNHLY and CDR2 FYNNEI. The CDR3 is made up of 11 amino acids. CDR3 DNA sequence: TGCGCCAGCAGCGGACTTACTGAAGCTTTCTTT. It specifies CASSGLTEAFF.

CDR3 region: CASYDGSSYNEQFF. The CDR3 coding sequence is TGTGCCAGCTACGACGGCAGCTCCTACAATGAGCAGTTCTTC. The chain carries TRBV18 and TRBJ2-1, with D unresolved. This CDR3 has 14 amino acids. The V end lost 7 bases, the J end lost 0 bases, and 10 bases lay between the germline ends. CDR1 KGHSH and CDR2 LQKENI come from the germline V gene.

To note about this clonotype: Mismatch with germline at one junction end may stem from a read error. The V call is TRBV20-1, the J call TRBJ1-1; D call uncertain. In germline, CDR1 is DFQATT, CDR2 SNEGSKA (reference sequence). The CDR3 contains 15 residues. The CDR3 DNA follows: TGCAGTGCTGGAGATCGGAAGGAACTGAACACTGAAGCTTTCTTT. Translating it yields CSAGDRKELNTEAFF.